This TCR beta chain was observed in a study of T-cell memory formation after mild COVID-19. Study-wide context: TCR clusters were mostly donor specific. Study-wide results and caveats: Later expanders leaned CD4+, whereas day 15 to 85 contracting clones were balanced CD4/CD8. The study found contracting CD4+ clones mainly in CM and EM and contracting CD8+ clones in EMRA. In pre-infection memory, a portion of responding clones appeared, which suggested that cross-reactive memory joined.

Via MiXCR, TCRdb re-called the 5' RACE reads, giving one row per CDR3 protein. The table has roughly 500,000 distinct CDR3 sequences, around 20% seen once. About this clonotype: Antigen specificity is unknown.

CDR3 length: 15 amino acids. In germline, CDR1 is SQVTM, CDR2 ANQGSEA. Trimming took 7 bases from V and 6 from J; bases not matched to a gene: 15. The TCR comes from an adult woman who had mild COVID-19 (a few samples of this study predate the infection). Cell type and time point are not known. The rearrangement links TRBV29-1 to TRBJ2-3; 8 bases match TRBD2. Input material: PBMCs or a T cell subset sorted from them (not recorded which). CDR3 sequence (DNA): TGCAGCGGCAAAAGGTTAACTAGCGGAGAGGATACGCAGTATTTT. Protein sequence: CSGKRLTSGEDTQYF.